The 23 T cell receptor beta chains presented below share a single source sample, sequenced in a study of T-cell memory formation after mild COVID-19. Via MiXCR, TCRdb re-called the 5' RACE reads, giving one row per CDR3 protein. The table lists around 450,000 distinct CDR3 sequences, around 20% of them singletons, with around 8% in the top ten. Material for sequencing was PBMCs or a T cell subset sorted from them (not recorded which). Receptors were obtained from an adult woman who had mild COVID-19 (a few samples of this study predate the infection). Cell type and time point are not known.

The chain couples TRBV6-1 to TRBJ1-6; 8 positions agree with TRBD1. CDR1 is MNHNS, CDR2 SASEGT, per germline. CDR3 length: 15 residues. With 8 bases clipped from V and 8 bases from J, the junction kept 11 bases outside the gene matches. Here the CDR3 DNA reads TGTGCCAGCGGTGCAGGGGGCTGGTCAGATTCACCCCTCCACTTT. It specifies CASGAGGWSDSPLHF.

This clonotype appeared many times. For the CDR3, the DNA is TGTGCCAGCAGCCGAAACACGGGACAGGGGTCCGATACGCAGTATTTT. This sequence encodes CASSRNTGQGSDTQYF. This sequence joins TRBV7-6 and TRBJ2-3; 10 nucleotides line up with TRBD1. The ends lost 5 bases at V and 6 bases at J; junction bases unmatched: 11. This CDR3 contains 16 residues. Germline V gene lookup returns CDR1 SGHVS and CDR2 FNYEAQ. Full variable domain (missing parts from reference TRBV7-6 and TRBJ2-3): GAGVSQSPRYKVTKRGQDVALRCDPISGHVSLYWYRQALGQGPEFLTYFNYEAQQDKSGLPNDRFSAERPEGSISTLTIQRTEQRDSAMYRCASSRNTGQGSDTQYFGPGTRLTVL.

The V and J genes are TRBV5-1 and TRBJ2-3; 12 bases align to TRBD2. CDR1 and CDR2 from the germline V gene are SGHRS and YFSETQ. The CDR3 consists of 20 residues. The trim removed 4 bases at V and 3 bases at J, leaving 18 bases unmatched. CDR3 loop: CASSLRLAGAQGNKTDTQYF. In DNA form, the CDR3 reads TGCGCCAGCAGCCTCCGACTAGCGGGGGCCCAGGGGAACAAAACAGATACGCAGTATTTT.

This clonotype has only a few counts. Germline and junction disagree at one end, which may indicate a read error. CDR3 sequence reads: CASSQGSGVRADDF. CDR3 coding DNA: TGTGCCAGCAGCCAAGGTTCGGGGGTGCGCGCAGACGACTTC. V is TRBV3-1 and J is TRBJ1-2; D is perhaps TRBD1 (5 bases). Germline CDR1 is LGHDT and CDR2 is YNNKEL (reference sequence). CDR3 length: 14 amino acids.

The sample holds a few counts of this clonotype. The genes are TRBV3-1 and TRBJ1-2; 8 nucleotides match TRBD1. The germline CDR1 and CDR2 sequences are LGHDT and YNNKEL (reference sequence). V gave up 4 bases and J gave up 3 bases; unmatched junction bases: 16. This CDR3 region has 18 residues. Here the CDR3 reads CASSLRAGGAGSYYGYTF. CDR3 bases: TGTGCCAGCAGCCTAAGAGCAGGGGGCGCCGGGAGTTACTATGGCTACACCTTC.

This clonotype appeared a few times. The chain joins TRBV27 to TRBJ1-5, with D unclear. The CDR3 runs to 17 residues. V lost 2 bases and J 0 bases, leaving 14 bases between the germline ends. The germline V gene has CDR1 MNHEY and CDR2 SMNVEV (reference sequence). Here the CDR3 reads CASSLGWPPISNQPQHF. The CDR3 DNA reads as TGTGCCAGCAGTTTAGGTTGGCCACCTATTAGCAATCAGCCCCAGCATTTT.

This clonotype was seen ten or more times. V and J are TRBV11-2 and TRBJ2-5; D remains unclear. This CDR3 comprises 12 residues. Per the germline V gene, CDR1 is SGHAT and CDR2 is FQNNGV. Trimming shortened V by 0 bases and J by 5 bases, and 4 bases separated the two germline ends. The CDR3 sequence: CASSLDRETQYF. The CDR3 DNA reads TGTGCCAGCAGCTTAGACCGGGAGACCCAGTACTTC. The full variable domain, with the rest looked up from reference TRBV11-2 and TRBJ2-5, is EAGVAQSPRYKIIEKRQSVAFWCNPISGHATLYWYQQILGQGPKLLIQFQNNGVVDDSQLPKDRFSAERLKGVDSTLKIQPAKLEDSAVYLCASSLDRETQYFGPGTRLLVL.

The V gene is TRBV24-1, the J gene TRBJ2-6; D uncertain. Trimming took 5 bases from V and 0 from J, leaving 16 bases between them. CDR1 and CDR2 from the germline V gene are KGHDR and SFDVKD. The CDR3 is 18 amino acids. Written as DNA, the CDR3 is TGTGCCACCAGTGGCAGGAGCAGCTATGGCTCTGGGGCCAACGTCCTGACTTTC. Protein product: CATSGRSSYGSGANVLTF.

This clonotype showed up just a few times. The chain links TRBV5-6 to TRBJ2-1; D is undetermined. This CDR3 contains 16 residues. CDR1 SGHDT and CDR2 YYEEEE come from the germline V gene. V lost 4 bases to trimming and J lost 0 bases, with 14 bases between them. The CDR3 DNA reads TGTGCCAGCAGCCCCCTTGAGGAGAGCTCCTACAATGAGCAGTTCTTC. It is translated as CASSPLEESSYNEQFF.

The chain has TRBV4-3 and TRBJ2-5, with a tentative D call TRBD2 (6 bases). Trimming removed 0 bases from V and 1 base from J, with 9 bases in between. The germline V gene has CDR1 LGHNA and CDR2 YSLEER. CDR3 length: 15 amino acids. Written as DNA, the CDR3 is TGCGCCAGCAGCCAAGATCTCGGGGGCCAAGAGACCCAGTACTTC. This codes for CASSQDLGGQETQYF.

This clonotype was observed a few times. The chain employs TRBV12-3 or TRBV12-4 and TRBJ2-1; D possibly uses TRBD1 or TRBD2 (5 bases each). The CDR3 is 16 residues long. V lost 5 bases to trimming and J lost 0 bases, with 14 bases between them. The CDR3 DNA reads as TGTGCCAGCAGTCCACCGGGACCACGCTCCTACAATGAGCAGTTCTTC. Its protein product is CASSPPGPRSYNEQFF.

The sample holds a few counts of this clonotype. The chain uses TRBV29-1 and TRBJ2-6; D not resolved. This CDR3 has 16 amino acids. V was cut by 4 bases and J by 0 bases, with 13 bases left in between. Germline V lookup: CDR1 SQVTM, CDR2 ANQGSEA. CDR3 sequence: CSVGGTVDSGANVLTF. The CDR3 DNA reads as TGCAGCGTTGGTGGCACAGTCGACTCTGGGGCCAACGTCCTGACTTTC.

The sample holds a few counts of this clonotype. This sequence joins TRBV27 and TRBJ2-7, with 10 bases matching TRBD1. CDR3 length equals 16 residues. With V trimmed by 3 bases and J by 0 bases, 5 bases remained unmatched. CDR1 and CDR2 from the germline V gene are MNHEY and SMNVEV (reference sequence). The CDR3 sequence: CASSFPDRGDSYEQYF. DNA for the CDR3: TGTGCCAGCAGTTTCCCGGACAGGGGGGACTCCTACGAGCAGTACTTC.

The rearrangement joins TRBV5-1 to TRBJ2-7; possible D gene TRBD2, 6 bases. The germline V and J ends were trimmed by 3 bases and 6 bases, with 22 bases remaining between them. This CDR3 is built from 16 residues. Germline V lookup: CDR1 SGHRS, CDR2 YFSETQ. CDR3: CASSSGSEGGMIEQYF. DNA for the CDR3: TGCGCCAGCAGCTCCGGATCAGAGGGAGGAATGATCGAGCAGTACTTC.

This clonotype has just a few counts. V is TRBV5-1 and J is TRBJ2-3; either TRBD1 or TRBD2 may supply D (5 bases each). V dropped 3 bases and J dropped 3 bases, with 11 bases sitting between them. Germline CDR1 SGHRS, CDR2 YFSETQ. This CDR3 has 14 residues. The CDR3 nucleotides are TGCGCCAGCAGCTCGGGACGGACGACAGATACGCAGTATTTT. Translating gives CASSSGRTTDTQYF.

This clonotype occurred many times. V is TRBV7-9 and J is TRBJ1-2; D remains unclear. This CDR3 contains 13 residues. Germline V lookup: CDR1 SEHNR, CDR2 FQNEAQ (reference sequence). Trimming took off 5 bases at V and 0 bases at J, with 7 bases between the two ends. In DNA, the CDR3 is TGTGCCAGCAGCCGCGGGCCTAACTATGGCTACACCTTC. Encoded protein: CASSRGPNYGYTF.

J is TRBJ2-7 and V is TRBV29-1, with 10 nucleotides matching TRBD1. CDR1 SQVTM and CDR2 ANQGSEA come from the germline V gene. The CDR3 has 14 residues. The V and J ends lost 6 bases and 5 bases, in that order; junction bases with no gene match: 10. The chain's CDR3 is CSVQFGTGAHEQYF. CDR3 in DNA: TGCAGCGTCCAGTTCGGGACAGGGGCCCACGAGCAGTACTTC.

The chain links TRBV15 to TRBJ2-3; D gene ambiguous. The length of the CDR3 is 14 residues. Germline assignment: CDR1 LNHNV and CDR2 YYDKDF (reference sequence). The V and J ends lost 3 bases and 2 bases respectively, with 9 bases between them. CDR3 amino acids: CATSSDKDTDTQYF. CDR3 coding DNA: TGTGCCACCAGCAGCGACAAGGACACAGATACGCAGTATTTT.

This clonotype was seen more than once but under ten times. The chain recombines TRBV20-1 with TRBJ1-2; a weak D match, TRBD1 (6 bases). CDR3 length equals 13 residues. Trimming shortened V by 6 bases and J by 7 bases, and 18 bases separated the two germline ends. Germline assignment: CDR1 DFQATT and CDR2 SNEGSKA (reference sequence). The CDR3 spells CSAAGASKGGYTF. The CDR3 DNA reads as TGCAGTGCGGCGGGGGCTTCAAAAGGTGGCTACACCTTC.

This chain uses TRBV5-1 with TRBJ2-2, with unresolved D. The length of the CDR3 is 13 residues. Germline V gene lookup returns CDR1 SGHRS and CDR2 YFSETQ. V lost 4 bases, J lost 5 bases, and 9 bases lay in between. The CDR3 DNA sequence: TGCGCCAGCAGCCCCGTAAGGACCGGGGAGCTGTTTTTT. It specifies CASSPVRTGELFF.

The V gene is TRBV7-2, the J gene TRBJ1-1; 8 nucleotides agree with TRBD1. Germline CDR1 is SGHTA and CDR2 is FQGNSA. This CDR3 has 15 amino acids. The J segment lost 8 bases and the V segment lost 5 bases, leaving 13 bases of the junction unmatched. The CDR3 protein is CASSPSPRGQVEAFF. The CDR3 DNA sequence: TGTGCCAGCAGCCCTAGCCCCAGGGGGCAGGTCGAAGCTTTCTTT.

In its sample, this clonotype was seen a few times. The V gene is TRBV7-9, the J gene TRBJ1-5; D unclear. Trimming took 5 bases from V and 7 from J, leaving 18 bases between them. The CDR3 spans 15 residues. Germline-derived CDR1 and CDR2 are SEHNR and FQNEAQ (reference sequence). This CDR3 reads CASSVGYAGEQPQHF. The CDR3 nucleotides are TGTGCCAGCAGCGTCGGGTATGCGGGTGAGCAGCCCCAGCATTTT.

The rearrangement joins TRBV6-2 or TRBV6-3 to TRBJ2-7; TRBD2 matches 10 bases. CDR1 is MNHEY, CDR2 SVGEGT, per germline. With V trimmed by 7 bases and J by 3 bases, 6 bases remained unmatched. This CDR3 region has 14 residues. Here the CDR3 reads CASIKAGGLYEQYF. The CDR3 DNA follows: TGTGCCAGCATCAAAGCGGGAGGGCTCTACGAGCAGTACTTC.